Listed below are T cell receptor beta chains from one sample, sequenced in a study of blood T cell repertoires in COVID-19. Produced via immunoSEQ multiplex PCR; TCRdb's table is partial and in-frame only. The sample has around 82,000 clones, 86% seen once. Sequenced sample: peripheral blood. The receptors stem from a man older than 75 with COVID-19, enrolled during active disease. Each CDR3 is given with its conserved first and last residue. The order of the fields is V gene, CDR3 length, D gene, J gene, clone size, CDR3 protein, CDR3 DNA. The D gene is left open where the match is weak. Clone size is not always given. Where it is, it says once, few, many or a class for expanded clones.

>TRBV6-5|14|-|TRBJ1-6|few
CASAEGGRNSPLHF
TGTGCCAGCGCGGAAGGGGGTAGGAATTCACCCCTCCACTTT
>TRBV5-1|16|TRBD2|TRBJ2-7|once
CASTLGSGGPPYEQYF
TGCGCCAGCACCCTTGGGAGCGGGGGGCCACCCTACGAGCAGTACTTC
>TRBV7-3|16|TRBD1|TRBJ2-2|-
CASSPPTGADTGELFF
TGTGCCAGCAGCCCACCGACAGGGGCTGACACCGGGGAGCTGTTTTTT
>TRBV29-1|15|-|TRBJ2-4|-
CSVGVGGAAKNIQYF
TGCAGCGTTGGGGTCGGCGGGGCGGCCAAAAACATTCAGTACTTC
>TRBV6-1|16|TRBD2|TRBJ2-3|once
CASSEILAGPPDTQYF
TGTGCCAGCAGTGAAATACTAGCGGGGCCGCCAGATACGCAGTATTTT
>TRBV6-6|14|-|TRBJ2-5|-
CASSYSQYQETQYF
TGTGCCAGCAGTTACTCACAGTACCAAGAGACCCAGTACTTC
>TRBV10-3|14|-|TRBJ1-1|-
CAIRREVAGTEAFF
TGTGCCATCAGGCGAGAGGTGGCCGGCACTGAAGCTTTCTTT
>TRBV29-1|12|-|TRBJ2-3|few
CSVKTQTDTQYF
TGCAGCGTTAAGACACAAACAGATACGCAGTATTTT
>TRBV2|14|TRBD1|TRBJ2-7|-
CASSRDRGNYEQYF
TGTGCCAGCAGTCGCGACAGGGGGAATTACGAGCAGTACTTC
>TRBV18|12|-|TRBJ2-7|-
CASSRSGYEQYF
TGTGCCAGCTCGCGAAGCGGGTACGAGCAGTACTTC
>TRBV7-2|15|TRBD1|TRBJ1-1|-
CASSPDRGRNTEAFF
TGTGCCAGCAGCCCGGACAGGGGGAGGAACACTGAAGCTTTCTTT
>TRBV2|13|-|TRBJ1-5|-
CASSPGRDQPQHF
TGTGCCAGCAGCCCCGGGAGGGATCAGCCCCAGCATTTT
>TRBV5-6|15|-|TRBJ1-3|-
CASSFTGSSGNTIYF
TGTGCCAGCAGCTTTACAGGTTCCTCTGGAAACACCATATATTTT
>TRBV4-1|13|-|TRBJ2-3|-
CASSQARGDTQYF
TGCGCCAGCAGCCAAGCTCGGGGTGATACGCAGTATTTT
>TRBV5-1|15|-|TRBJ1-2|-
CASSLDASTNYGYTF
TGCGCCAGCAGCTTGGATGCGAGTACTAACTATGGCTACACCTTC
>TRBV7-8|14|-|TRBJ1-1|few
CASSPTALNTEAFF
TGTGCCAGCAGCCCCACAGCCCTAAACACTGAAGCTTTCTTT
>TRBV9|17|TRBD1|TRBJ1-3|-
CASSVSPGQGPYGDIYF
TGTGCCAGCAGCGTAAGCCCGGGACAGGGCCCTTATGGGGACATATATTTT
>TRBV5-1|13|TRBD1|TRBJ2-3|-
CASSFRQGDTQYF
TGCGCCAGCAGCTTCCGACAGGGAGATACGCAGTATTTT
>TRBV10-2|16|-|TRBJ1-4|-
CASSDVRGTANEKLFF
TGCGCCAGCAGTGATGTACGGGGGACGGCTAATGAAAAACTGTTTTTT
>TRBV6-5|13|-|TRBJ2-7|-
CASSQGHYYEQYF
TGTGCCAGCAGTCAGGGTCATTACTACGAGCAGTACTTC
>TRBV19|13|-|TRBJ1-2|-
CASSILRSRGYTF
TGTGCCAGTAGTATTCTTAGGAGTCGCGGCTACACCTTC
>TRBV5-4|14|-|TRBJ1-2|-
CASSLRGGSDGYTF
TGTGCCAGCAGCTTGCGCGGGGGAAGCGATGGCTACACCTTC
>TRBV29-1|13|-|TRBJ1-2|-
CSVRTSRDYGYTF
TGCAGCGTTCGAACCTCGAGGGACTATGGCTACACCTTC
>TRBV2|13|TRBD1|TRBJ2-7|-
CASNRQGENEQYF
TGTGCCAGCAACAGACAGGGGGAAAACGAGCAGTACTTC
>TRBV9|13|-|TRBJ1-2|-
CASTPGSAYGYTF
TGTGCCAGCACTCCCGGGAGCGCATATGGCTACACCTTC
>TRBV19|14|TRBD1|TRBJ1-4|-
CASSTGQGQEKLFF
TGTGCCAGTAGTACGGGACAGGGTCAAGAAAAACTGTTTTTT
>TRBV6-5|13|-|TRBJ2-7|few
CASRWTTSYEQYF
TGTGCCAGCAGGTGGACAACCTCCTACGAGCAGTACTTC
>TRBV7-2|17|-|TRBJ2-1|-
CASSLRVGGQGFNEQFF
TGTGCCAGCAGCCTAAGGGTCGGGGGTCAGGGCTTCAATGAGCAGTTCTTC
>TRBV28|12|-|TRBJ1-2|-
CASSLLNYGYTF
TGTGCCAGCAGTTTACTGAACTATGGCTACACCTTC
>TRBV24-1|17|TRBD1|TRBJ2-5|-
CATSPDPGTGGWETQYF
TGTGCCACCAGCCCGGACCCCGGGACAGGGGGCTGGGAGACCCAGTACTTC
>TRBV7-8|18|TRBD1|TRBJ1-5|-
CASSSKGQGAISRQPQHF
TGTGCCAGCAGCAGTAAGGGACAGGGGGCGATTTCTCGTCAGCCCCAGCATTTT
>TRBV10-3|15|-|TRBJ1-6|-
CAITAGYSYNSPLHF
TGTGCCATCACTGCAGGGTATTCCTATAATTCACCCCTCCACTTT
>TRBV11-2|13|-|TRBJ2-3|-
CASRGSGADTQYF
TGTGCCAGCAGAGGTTCGGGGGCAGATACGCAGTATTTT
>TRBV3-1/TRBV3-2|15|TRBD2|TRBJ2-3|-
CASSQSSGGGDTQYF
TGTGCCAGCAGCCAAAGCTCCGGGGGGGGAGATACGCAGTATTTT
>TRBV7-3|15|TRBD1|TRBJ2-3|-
CASSSTGGSTDTQYF
TGTGCCAGCAGCTCGACAGGGGGCTCCACAGATACGCAGTATTTT
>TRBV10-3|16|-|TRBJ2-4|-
CAISEKGVLAKNIQYF
TGTGCCATCAGTGAGAAAGGGGTGCTAGCCAAAAACATTCAGTACTTC
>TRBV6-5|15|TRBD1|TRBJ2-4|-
CASTGTGTGPNIQYF
TGTGCCAGCACGGGGACCGGGACAGGGCCAAACATTCAGTACTTC
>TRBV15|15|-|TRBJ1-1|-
CATSRGIGGATEAFF
TGTGCCACCAGCAGAGGAATTGGGGGGGCAACTGAAGCTTTCTTT
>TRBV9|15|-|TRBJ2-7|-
CASSVQGTMNGEQYF
TGTGCCAGCAGCGTACAGGGCACGATGAATGGGGAGCAGTACTTC
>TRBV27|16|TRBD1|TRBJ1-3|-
CASRPSGQASGNTIYF
TGTGCCAGCAGACCCTCGGGACAGGCTTCTGGAAACACCATATATTTT
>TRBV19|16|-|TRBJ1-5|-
CASSIRGSGDNQPQHF
TGTGCCAGTAGTATACGCGGGTCAGGGGACAATCAGCCCCAGCATTTT
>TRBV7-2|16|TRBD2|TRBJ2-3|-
CASSLLGGAGTDTQYF
TGTGCCAGCAGCCTACTCGGGGGGGCCGGAACAGATACGCAGTATTTT
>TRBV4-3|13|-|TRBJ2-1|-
CASSQDWGREQFF
TGCGCCAGCAGCCAAGACTGGGGGCGGGAGCAGTTCTTC
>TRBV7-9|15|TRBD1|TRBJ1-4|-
CASSSDRANNEKLFF
TGTGCCAGCAGCTCGGACAGGGCCAATAATGAAAAACTGTTTTTT
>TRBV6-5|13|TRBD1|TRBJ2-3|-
CASSRGPGDTQYF
TGTGCCAGCAGCAGGGGGCCGGGGGATACGCAGTATTTT
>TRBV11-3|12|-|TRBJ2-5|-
CASSLQEETQYF
TGTGCCAGCAGCTTGCAGGAAGAGACCCAGTACTTC
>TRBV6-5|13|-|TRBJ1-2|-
CASRSGQDYGYTF
TGTGCCAGCAGGAGCGGGCAGGACTATGGCTACACCTTC
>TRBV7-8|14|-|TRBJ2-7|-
CASSLGSGSYEQYF
TGTGCCAGCAGCTTAGGAAGCGGCTCCTACGAGCAGTACTTC
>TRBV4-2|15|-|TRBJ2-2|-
CASSPTGTNTGELFF
TGTGCCAGCAGCCCGACCGGGACAAACACCGGGGAGCTGTTTTTT
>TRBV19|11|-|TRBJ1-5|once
CASGLAQPQHF
TGTGCCTCAGGGCTGGCTCAGCCCCAGCATTTT
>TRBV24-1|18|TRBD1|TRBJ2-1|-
CATSDSSLTGGAYNEQFF
TGTGCCACCAGTGATTCGTCGTTAACAGGGGGTGCCTACAATGAGCAGTTCTTC
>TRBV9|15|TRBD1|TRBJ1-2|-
CASSPRTGSNYGYTF
TGTGCCAGCAGCCCCCGGACAGGGTCTAACTATGGCTACACCTTC
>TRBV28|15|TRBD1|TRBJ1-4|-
CASSSLQGRNEKLFF
TGTGCCAGCAGTTCTTTACAGGGGAGAAATGAAAAACTGTTTTTT